Following are 15 T cell receptor beta chains from one sample sequenced in a study of blood T cell repertoires in COVID-19 (dated by TCRdb to the early 2020s). Receptor libraries were prepared by the immunoSEQ multiplex PCR assay. This immuneACCESS table, as held by TCRdb, lists in-frame sequences with V and J called but not all clones. Of the missing ones, under half trace to an unresolved V gene in checked studies; the others have no known cause. For this sample there are approximately 360,000 clones; approximately 90% appear just once. More than 0.9% of the sample belongs to the ten largest clones. The sample was PBMCs or T cells enriched from blood (not recorded which). The receptors stem from a woman in her twenties or thirties with acute COVID-19.

This clone was seen a single time. The rearrangement joins TRBV6-4 to TRBJ1-5; D is perhaps TRBD1 (6 bases). The CDR3 is 15 residues long. CDR1 is MRHNA, CDR2 SNTAGT, per germline. CDR3 nucleotide sequence: TGTCGAATATCGGACAGCCCTAGGGGCAATCAGCCCCAGCATTTT. Its translation: CRISDSPRGNQPQHF.

The chain carries TRBV6-6 and TRBJ1-5; unclear D gene. This CDR3 is built from 13 residues. Germline V gene lookup returns CDR1 MNHNY and CDR2 SVGAGI (reference sequence). With 5 bases removed from V and 5 bases from J, the gap between germline ends came to 10 bases. CDR3 residues: CASSPRIDQPQHF. CDR3 DNA: TGTGCCAGCAGTCCTAGGATCGATCAGCCCCAGCATTTT.

The rearrangement uses TRBV12-5 and TRBJ1-2; D not certain. V was pared by 4 bases and J by 4 bases, with 19 bases between. The CDR3 loop spans 16 amino acids. The germline V gene has CDR1 LGHNT and CDR2 FRNRAP. CDR3 region: CASGSPSRGLIYGYTF. The CDR3, as DNA: TGTGCTAGTGGTTCGCCTTCACGTGGGCTGATCTATGGCTACACCTTC.

This sequence joins TRBV4-1 and TRBJ2-1, with TRBD2 identical over 11 bases. Per the germline V gene, CDR1 is MGHRA and CDR2 is YSYEKL. Trimming took 1 base from V and 7 from J; bases not matched to a gene: 6. The CDR3 spans 16 residues. CDR3 region: CASSQVSGGAWNEQFF. In DNA, the CDR3 is TGCGCCAGCAGCCAAGTTAGCGGGGGGGCTTGGAATGAGCAGTTCTTC.

The rearrangement joins TRBV6-5 to TRBJ1-1, with TRBD1 identical over 8 bases. J was trimmed by 5 bases and V by 4 bases; bases with no gene match: 12. The CDR3 spans 16 residues. Germline assignment: CDR1 MNHEY and CDR2 SVGAGI. CDR3 DNA: TGTGCCAGCAGTTTCCTTGTCATTACAGGGGGGACTGAAGCTTTCTTT. This encodes CASSFLVITGGTEAFF.

V is TRBV5-1 and J is TRBJ2-7; tentative D call: TRBD1 (6 bases). V was cut by 4 bases and J by 7 bases, with 12 bases left in between. There are 12 residues in the CDR3. Germline V gives CDR1 SGHRS, CDR2 YFSETQ. The CDR3: CASSDQGWEQYF. In nucleotides, the CDR3 is TGCGCCAGCAGCGATCAGGGGTGGGAGCAGTACTTC.

The chain has TRBV2 and TRBJ2-3, with TRBD1 matching over 8 bases. The V segment lost 5 bases and the J segment 4 bases; nucleotides outside the gene matches: 8. This CDR3 spans 15 amino acids. In germline, CDR1 is SNHLY, CDR2 FYNNEI. As DNA, the CDR3 is TGTGCCAGCAGTCTACCGGGACAGGTGGCAGATACGCAGTATTTT. This encodes CASSLPGQVADTQYF. Looking up the rest from reference TRBV2 and TRBJ2-3 gives the full variable domain: EPEVTQTPSHQVTQMGQEVILRCVPISNHLYFYWYRQILGQKVEFLVSFYNNEISEKSEIFDDQFSVERPDGSNFTLKIRSTKLEDSAMYFCASSLPGQVADTQYFGPGTRLTVL.

The chain couples TRBV14 to TRBJ2-1; 8 bases match TRBD1. J gave up 8 bases and V 3 bases, and 18 bases lay outside the gene matches. CDR3 length equals 18 residues. Per germline, CDR1 SGHDN and CDR2 FVKESK. The CDR3 sequence: CASSHATVGQGWNHEQFF. CDR3 nucleotide sequence: TGTGCCAGCAGCCACGCCACAGTAGGACAGGGATGGAATCATGAGCAGTTCTTC.

This clone came up once. The CDR3 DNA sequence: TGTGCCAGTAGTATAGATCCCCCAATAGCGGGGGGGCCGGTGTACAAAGAGACCCAGTACTTC. Its translation is CASSIDPPIAGGPVYKETQYF. V gene TRBV19 combines with J gene TRBJ2-5, with 11 positions matching TRBD2. The V gene's germline CDR1 is LNHDA and CDR2 SQIVND (reference sequence). The CDR3 sequence is 21 residues long. J lost 3 bases, V lost 0 bases, and 18 bases had no gene match.

The chain has TRBV4-3 and TRBJ2-7; tentative D call: TRBD2 (7 bases). Germline lookup yields CDR1 LGHNA and CDR2 YSLEER. V shed 2 bases and J shed 5 bases, with 25 bases lying between them. This CDR3 region has 18 residues. The CDR3 is CASSQNRGGMWELNEQYF. For the CDR3, the DNA is TGCGCCAGCAGCCAAAATAGGGGGGGGATGTGGGAGTTGAACGAGCAGTACTTC.

The V gene is TRBV20-1, the J gene TRBJ2-4; D is possibly TRBD2 (5 bases). V was pared by 6 bases and J by 9 bases, with 12 bases between. The CDR3 has 11 residues. CDR1 is DFQATT and CDR2 is SNEGSKA in the germline V gene (reference sequence). CDR3 DNA: TGCAGTGCCCCGCTAGCAGGCATTCAGTACTTC. Amino acids: CSAPLAGIQYF.

This rearrangement joins TRBV5-4 to TRBJ1-2; D remains unclear. The CDR3 totals 14 residues. CDR1 and CDR2 from the germline V gene are SGHNT and YYREEE (reference sequence). The ends were cut back, 2 bases at V and 8 bases at J, with 16 bases in the middle. This chain's CDR3 is CASSLNRGLGGYTF. The CDR3 DNA sequence: TGTGCCAGCAGCTTAAACCGGGGTCTTGGGGGCTACACCTTC.

The J gene is TRBJ2-3, the V gene TRBV10-1; D gene unclear. Deletions cut 8 bases from V and 2 bases from J, with 8 bases between. The CDR3 covers 12 residues. CDR1 is WNHNN and CDR2 is SYGVQD in the germline V gene (reference sequence). DNA for the CDR3: TGCGCCAGCGGGCAGAACACAGATACGCAGTATTTT. This sequence encodes CASGQNTDTQYF.

The rearrangement links TRBV15 to TRBJ1-2; D remains ambiguous. The CDR3 is 13 residues long. The V end lost 0 bases, the J end lost 8 bases, and 10 bases lay between the germline ends. Germline V gene lookup returns CDR1 LNHNV and CDR2 YYDKDF (reference sequence). The DNA for the CDR3 is TGTGCCACCAGCAGAGATAGGGCGGGGGGCTACACCTTC. Its translation is CATSRDRAGGYTF.

This chain links TRBV7-8 with TRBJ2-5; 8 nucleotides agree with TRBD1. This CDR3 is 16 amino acids long. V was clipped by 5 bases and J by 0 bases; unmatched bases: 8. Germline CDR1 is SGHVS and CDR2 is FQNEAQ. The CDR3 reads CASSASGTGYQETQYF. As DNA, the CDR3 is TGTGCCAGCAGCGCCTCCGGGACAGGTTACCAAGAGACCCAGTACTTC.